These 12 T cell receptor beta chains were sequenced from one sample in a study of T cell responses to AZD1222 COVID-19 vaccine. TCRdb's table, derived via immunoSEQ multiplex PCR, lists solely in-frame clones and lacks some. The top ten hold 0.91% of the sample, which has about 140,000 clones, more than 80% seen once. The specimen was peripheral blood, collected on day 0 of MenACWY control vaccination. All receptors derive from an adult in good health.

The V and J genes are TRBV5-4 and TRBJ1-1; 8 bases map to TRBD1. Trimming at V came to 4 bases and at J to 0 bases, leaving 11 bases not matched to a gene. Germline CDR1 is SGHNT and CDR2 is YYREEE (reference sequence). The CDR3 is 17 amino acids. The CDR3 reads CASSLGGWDRLNTEAFF. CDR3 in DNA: TGTGCCAGCAGCCTTGGTGGTTGGGACAGGTTGAACACTGAAGCTTTCTTT.

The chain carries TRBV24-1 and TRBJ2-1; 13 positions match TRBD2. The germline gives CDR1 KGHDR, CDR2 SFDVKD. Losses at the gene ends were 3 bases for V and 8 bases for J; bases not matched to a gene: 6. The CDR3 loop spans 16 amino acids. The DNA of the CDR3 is TGTGCCACCAGTGATACTAGCGGGAGGGCCTTGGATGAGCAGTTCTTC. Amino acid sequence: CATSDTSGRALDEQFF.

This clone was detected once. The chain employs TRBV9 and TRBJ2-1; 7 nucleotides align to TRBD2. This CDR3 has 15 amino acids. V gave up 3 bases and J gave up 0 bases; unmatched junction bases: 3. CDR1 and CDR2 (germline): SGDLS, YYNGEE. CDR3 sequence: CASSASGLSYNEQFF. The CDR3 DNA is TGTGCCAGCAGCGCTAGCGGACTCTCCTACAATGAGCAGTTCTTC.

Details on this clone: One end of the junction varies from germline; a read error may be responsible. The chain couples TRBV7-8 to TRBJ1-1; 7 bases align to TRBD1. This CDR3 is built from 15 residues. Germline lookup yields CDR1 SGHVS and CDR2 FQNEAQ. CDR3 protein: CASSLARTGNTEAFF. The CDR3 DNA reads TGTGCCAGCAGCCTAGCCCGGACAGGGAACACTGAAGCTTTCTTT.

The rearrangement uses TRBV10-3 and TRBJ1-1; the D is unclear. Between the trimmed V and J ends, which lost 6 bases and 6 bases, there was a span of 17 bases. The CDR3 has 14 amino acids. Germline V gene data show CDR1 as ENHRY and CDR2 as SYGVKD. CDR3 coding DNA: TGTGCCATCAGCCTAGGGTCGGAGGAGGCTGAAGCTTTCTTT. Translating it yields CAISLGSEEAEAFF.

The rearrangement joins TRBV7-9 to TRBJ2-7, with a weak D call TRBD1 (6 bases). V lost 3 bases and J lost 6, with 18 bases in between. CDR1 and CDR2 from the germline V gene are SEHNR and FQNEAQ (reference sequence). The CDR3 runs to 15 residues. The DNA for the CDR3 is TGTGCCAGCAGCTTTGCGGTAGGGGGTAGTAGCGAGCAGTACTTC. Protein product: CASSFAVGGSSEQYF.

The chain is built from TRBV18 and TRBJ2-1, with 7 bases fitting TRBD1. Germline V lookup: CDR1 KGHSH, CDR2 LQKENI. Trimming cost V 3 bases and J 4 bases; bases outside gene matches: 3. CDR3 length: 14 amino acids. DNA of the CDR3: TGTGCCAGCTCACCTAGCAGGGGGTACAATGAGCAGTTCTTC. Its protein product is CASSPSRGYNEQFF. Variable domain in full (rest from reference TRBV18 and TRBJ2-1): NAGVMQNPRHLVRRRGQEARLRCSPMKGHSHVYWYRQLPEEGLKFMVYLQKENIIDESGMPKERFSAEFPKEGPSILRIQQVVRGDSAAYFCASSPSRGYNEQFFGPGTRLTVL.

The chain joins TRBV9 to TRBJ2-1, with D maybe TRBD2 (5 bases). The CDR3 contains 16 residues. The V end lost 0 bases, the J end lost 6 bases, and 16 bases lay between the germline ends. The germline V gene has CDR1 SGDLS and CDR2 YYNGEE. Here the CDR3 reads CASSVAASGYGNEQFF. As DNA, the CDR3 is TGTGCCAGCAGCGTAGCTGCCAGCGGCTACGGCAATGAGCAGTTCTTC.

CDR3 sequence (DNA): TGCGCCAGCAGCTTGCGGCAGGGTGATGAGACCCAGTACTTC. Protein: CASSLRQGDETQYF. The chain joins TRBV5-1 to TRBJ2-5, with a tentative D call TRBD1 (5 bases). This CDR3 comprises 14 residues. V lost 1 base and J 5 bases, leaving 12 bases between the germline ends. Looked up from germline, CDR1 is SGHRS and CDR2 is YFSETQ.

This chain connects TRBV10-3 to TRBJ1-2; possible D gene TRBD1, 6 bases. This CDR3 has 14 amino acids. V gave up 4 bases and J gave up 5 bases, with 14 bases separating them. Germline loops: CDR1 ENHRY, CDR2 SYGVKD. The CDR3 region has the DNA TGTGCCATCAGTGTTGCAGGGGAATATTATGGCTACACCTTC. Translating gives CAISVAGEYYGYTF.

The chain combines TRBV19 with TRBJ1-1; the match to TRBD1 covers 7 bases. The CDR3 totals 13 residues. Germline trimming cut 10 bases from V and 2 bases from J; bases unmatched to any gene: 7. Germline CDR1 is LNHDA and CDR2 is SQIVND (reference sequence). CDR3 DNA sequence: TGTGCCACCGCAGGGGGTTTAAACACTGAAGCTTTCTTT. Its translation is CATAGGLNTEAFF.

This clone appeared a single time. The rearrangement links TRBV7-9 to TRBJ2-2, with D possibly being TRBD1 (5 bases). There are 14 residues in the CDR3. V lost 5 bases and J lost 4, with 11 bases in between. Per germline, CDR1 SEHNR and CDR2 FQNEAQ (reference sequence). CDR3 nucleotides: TGTGCCAGCAGCCCAGGGTTTAGCACCGGGGAGCTGTTTTTT. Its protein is CASSPGFSTGELFF.